Below, one TCR beta chain is given with its context. What it binds is not known. The CDR3 loop spans 13 amino acids. Germline loops: CDR1 LNHDA, CDR2 SQIVND (reference sequence). The V gene lost 1 base and the J gene lost 7 bases, with 7 bases spanning the gap. A multiplex PCR was run with 60 Vbeta primers and 13 Jbeta primers. Clones were sequenced by immunoSEQ multiplex PCR, and TCRdb holds only the in-frame ones, with some missing. There are some 120,000 clones in the sample; around 72% occur only once, and under 9.5% lies in the top ten. These data are taken from a study of cytomegalovirus exposure and HLA in healthy donors. Whole-study results and caveats: When a later analysis was performed, an Asian-associated ancestry cluster reportedly had fewer N-insertions than the roughly 700-donor mean. Some V segments could not be told apart, so they were left out, TRBV6-2 and TRBV6-3 among them. In vitro work confirmed that three CMV-associated chains recognize CMV antigens. According to the study, roughly 180 TCR beta chains were cytomegalovirus-associated.

Sequences were obtained from PBMCs. This TCR was recovered from a woman aged 45-59 years in good health and CMV-seropositive. The chain is built from TRBV19 and TRBJ2-2, with D possibly matching TRBD1 (6 bases). CDR3 nucleotides: TGTGCCAGTAGTATAGGAGGGGGCGGGGAGCTGTTTTTT. It specifies CASSIGGGGELFF.